The T cell receptor (beta chain) under discussion was sequenced for a study of cytomegalovirus exposure and HLA in healthy donors (dated by TCRdb to about 2017). As for the study more broadly: An earlier analysis of approximately 640 of the donors reported approximately 270 Gb of sequence data and some 120 million unique TCR beta sequences from roughly 180 million T cells. About 300 gigabases of sequencing data and approximately 84 million unique TCR sequences were included in an early release covering about 700 HLA-typed donors. Of the 398 genotyped donors, 81% fell in the genetic ancestry cluster associated with self-reported Caucasian donors. The aim of the study was to test whether cataloging public T cell receptors could identify signatures of past pathogen exposure. Using immunosequencing, the study profiled T cell repertoires from 550 to 750 subjects and related those repertoires to cytomegalovirus serostatus. In addition to the first cohort of around 670 subjects, a separate validation cohort of 120 different subjects was used. The study combined high-throughput TCR immunosequencing, statistical association of individual TCRs with disease status, and machine learning to predict cytomegalovirus infection status. A later analysis re-examined previously published TCR beta repertoires from hundreds of donors and added high-resolution HLA genotyping to investigate patterns of TCR occurrence. Rather than using new phenotypic data, the later analysis identified candidate immune exposures from TCR beta sequences and from how often those sequences occurred across donors. In an earlier analysis of 587 of the donors, high-throughput TCR beta sequencing was used to judge whether each TCR beta V gene segment behaved as functional or pseudogenic. Donor age, sex, ethnicity and CMV serostatus were compiled together with the repertoire data. In a later genetic analysis, genome-wide SNP genotypes for about three fifths of the roughly 670 donors were used, and that subset was treated as a discovery cohort. Every discovery cohort repertoire had been produced on one sequencing platform. Both class I and class II loci were covered by HLA typing, at four-digit resolution. The number of typed donors differed by locus: roughly 620-640 for A, B, C, DRB1 and DQB1; 500 to 550 for DQA1; over 600 for DPA1; and around 470 for DPB1. Roughly five DR-DQ haplotypes were handled as single units for association and clustering, since linkage in the cohort was strong. Across roughly 420 genotyped donors of the cohort, an average of approximately 220,000 unique TCR beta nucleotide sequences per donor were sequenced, and approximately 17% of those sequences were non-productive.

Libraries came from the immunoSEQ multiplex PCR assay. For the multiplex PCR, a mixture combining 60 forward primers for TCR Vbeta segments and 13 reverse primers for TCR Jbeta segments was used. The CDR3 region of rearranged TCR beta genes was amplified from genomic DNA with a multiplex PCR assay. The amplified TCR beta libraries were sequenced on the Illumina HiSeq System as 87-base-pair reads. Regarding the original processing steps: Across the 700 or so repertoires, a later analysis counted approximately 83 million unique TCR beta chains, around 11 million of which were shared by at least two donors. To remove PCR and sequencing errors, raw reads were error-corrected and collapsed into unique sequences using a nearest-neighbor algorithm that merged closely related sequences. V, D and J gene segments were assigned by aligning CDR3 sequences to IMGT reference sequences. For a sequence to be retained, a match of at least six nucleotides to both a V gene segment and a J gene segment was required. Rearrangements were classified as productive when the CDR3 lacked stop codons and remained in frame with V and J, and all other rearrangements were classified as non-productive. Following IMGT convention, CDR3 was defined as the stretch from the second conserved V-encoded cysteine up to the conserved J-encoded phenylalanine. The earlier analysis of about 620 of the donors excluded sequences that lacked an unambiguous match to a single V gene segment. In an earlier analysis of almost 600 of the donors, a V segment was called functional when productive rearrangements were above 56.7%, and segregating when the standard deviation between donors exceeded 5%. A statistical classification framework was developed to diagnose cytomegalovirus status using the catalog of TCR beta chain sequences. In a later analysis, V and J genes were assigned by comparing TCR nucleotide sequences against IMGT/GENE-DB human TR gene sequences. Using the TCRdist pipeline, a later analysis assigned CDR3 sequences along with most-parsimonious VDJ recombination scenarios. In a later analysis, each TCR beta chain was defined by its CDR3 amino acid sequence together with its V-gene family, and reads without a unique V-gene family were excluded. A later analysis removed several hundred highly shared, low-generation-probability nucleotide sequences to deal with suspected cross-contamination and a sequencing artifact. In a later analysis, a clonal expansion index was calculated for each public chain from normalized within-repertoire ranks of inferred template counts. In a later analysis, generation probabilities were computed using a VDJ recombination model fitted to out-of-frame rearrangements, and the results were checked against IGoR. A later analysis scored TCR-TCR, TCR-HLA and TCR-CMV co-occurrence with hypergeometric tests, applying a repertoire-size bias correction to TCR pairs. A later analysis estimated false discovery rates by permuting HLA or CMV assignments 20 times. In a later analysis, co-occurring TCRs were grouped using DBSCAN, with TCRdist sequence similarity added in when clustering inside HLA-allele-positive subsets. Repertoires with fewer than 30,000 or more than 120,000 public chains, plus five repertoires with anomalous nucleotide sharing, were excluded from co-occurrence clustering. The table was pulled from immuneACCESS by TCRdb, which kept in-frame rearrangements only. Such tables lose some clones; where checked, under half of the loss comes from unresolved V genes, and the rest has no known cause. The D gene and trimming were derived from the DNA, and the V and J assignments and clone size from that table. This sample comprises fewer than 250,000 clones, around 73% of them detected only once. The biggest ten clones account for around 4% of the sample.

Comment on this clone: Its antigen is unknown. Base qualities were left out, and no much larger clone turns up one base away.

A distance of 18 bases separates the germline ends of V and J, which lose 2 bases and 7 bases respectively. Measured from the cysteine to the phenylalanine, the CDR3 is 16 residues long. Just the 48-base CDR3 DNA is kept, in frame starting at base 1. Sequences SGHRS (CDR1) and YFSETQ (CDR2) are obtained from the germline V gene. What the research found in general, with its limitations: CMV serostatus was the only immune exposure information available for the cohort. A further reported finding was that TCR beta sequences accurately predicted the HLA-A and HLA-B alleles for most subjects in the first cohort. In vitro tests confirmed that a few of the cytomegalovirus-associated TCR beta chains recognize cytomegalovirus antigens. Most CMV-associated TCR beta chains appeared to be HLA-restricted in a later analysis, and the HLA associations seemed to be driven largely by CMV exposure. Linkage disequilibrium might explain the correlated functional status among segregating V segments, but an unknown experimental factor could not be excluded. Some IMGT-functional V segments, including TRBV6-2 and TRBV6-3, could not be distinguished by the 87-base-pair reads and were therefore excluded. Because some donors lacked HLA typing at each locus, the association tests relied only on the typed subset. The classifier was reported to diagnose cytomegalovirus status with high specificity and sensitivity in both the original and validation cohorts. A later analysis found that HLA-associated TCR beta chains were more clonally expanded and had lower generation probabilities than equally common non-associated chains. An earlier analysis of 587 of the donors showed that most TCR beta V segments appeared in productive rearrangements either about 90% or about 30% of the time, which broadly matched IMGT annotations. While some public TCRs were present in many individuals, most TCR sequences turned up only very rarely across donors. Sequencing depth was assumed to be roughly uniform across donors in the presence/absence analyses, though that assumption may not hold. It was suggested by the authors that the approach could potentially be generalized to other disease states and immunological phenotypes. A total of 150 or so TCR beta chains were listed by the study as associated with cytomegalovirus. V-gene and J-gene trimming of TCR beta chains was associated with a missense DCLRE1C variant in a later genetic analysis, and the association was replicated in an independent cohort. A later analysis associated around 16,000 TCR beta sequences with specific HLA alleles at a false discovery rate of 0.05. According to a later analysis, TCR association rates differed among HLA loci, with DRB1 alleles showing the most associated TCRs and HLA-C alleles showing the fewest. Several of the top co-occurrence clusters appeared to be linked to parvovirus B19, influenza, CMV and Epstein-Barr virus, according to a later analysis. A cluster of highly shared sequence variants was judged likely to be a technical artifact of the sequencing pipeline. In a later genetic analysis, fewer N-insertions in productive TCRs were reported among donors in an Asian-associated ancestry cluster than the approximately 670-donor mean. This cohort had only TCR beta chains sequenced, and the lack of alpha or paired-chain data limited which features could be detected. Strong co-occurrence of HLA alleles, especially DR and DQ, made assigning TCR associations to individual alleles difficult. The earlier analysis of 587 of the donors excluded about 16 rarely observed V segments, including chromosome 9 orphons, because counts were too low.

The cohort consisted of hundreds of healthy bone marrow donors. At the time of sampling, every cohort member was nominally healthy, though immune exposures that went unrecorded were likely present. The donor was CMV seronegative and was included in the group of under 450 seronegative cohort members. A peripheral blood sample was provided by each donor, and peripheral blood mononuclear cells were used for TCR beta sequencing. Genomic DNA extraction from the blood cell samples was performed with the Qiagen DNeasy Blood Extraction Kit. The source material was PBMCs. The receptor was derived from a male donor in good health and CMV-seronegative. Here the chain combines TRBV5-1 and TRBJ2-2; the best D guess is TRBD1, with 6 bases matching. The sequenced DNA is TGCGCCAGCAGCTTTAGTCGACACAGGGATGGCGGGGAGCTGTTTTTT. Translated, it reads CASSFSRHRDGGELFF.